These 4 T cell receptor beta chains originate from one sample sequenced in a study of beta chain features in type 1 diabetes. The isolated RNA, all of it, was reverse transcribed, so expressed TCRB transcripts were what got sequenced. The method was immunoSEQ multiplex PCR; TCRdb's version includes in-frame clones alone and lacks a portion of them. The data contain about 320,000 clones, around 15% of them seen just once; the ten biggest clones take up over 5.5%. Sequencing was performed on central memory CD4+ T cells from blood. These receptors all stem from a man younger than 40 in good health.

This clone occurred a few times. The chain recombines TRBV7-2 with TRBJ2-2; possibly TRBD1 for D (5 bases). Germline loops: CDR1 SGHTA, CDR2 FQGNSA. V lost 6 bases and J 0 bases, leaving 11 bases between the germline ends. The CDR3 is 15 amino acids. CDR3 sequence: CASREDSTNTGELFF. The CDR3 region has the DNA TGTGCCAGCAGAGAAGACAGCACGAACACCGGGGAGCTGTTTTTT.

The chain joins TRBV29-1 to TRBJ2-5; 9 positions agree with TRBD1. Germline CDR1 is SQVTM and CDR2 is ANQGSEA. V dropped 6 bases and J dropped 4; count of bases not matched to a gene: 3. The CDR3 runs 12 residues. The CDR3 protein is CSVDRGVETQYF. For the CDR3, the DNA is TGCAGCGTAGACAGGGGGGTAGAGACCCAGTACTTC. The full variable domain, in which reference TRBV29-1 and TRBJ2-5 provide the parts outside the CDR3, is SAVISQKPSRDICQRGTSLTIQCQVDSQVTMMFWYRQQPGQSLTLIATANQGSEATYESGFVIDKFPISRPNLTFSTLTVSNMSPEDSSIYLCSVDRGVETQYFGPGTRLLVL.

This clone was counted between two and nine times. The V call is TRBV18, the J call TRBJ2-7, with unresolved D. CDR1 is KGHSH and CDR2 is LQKENI in the germline V gene. V shed 6 bases and J shed 6 bases, with 15 bases lying between them. CDR3 length equals 13 residues. CDR3 in DNA: TGTGCCAGCTCCCCCGTCGCCCTGGGCGAGCAGTACGTC. Its translation is CASSPVALGEQYV.

This clone turned up a few times. The V call is TRBV5-6, the J call TRBJ2-4, with 8 bases identical to TRBD1. The CDR3 extends over 12 amino acids. Germline V gene lookup returns CDR1 SGHDT and CDR2 YYEEEE. V shed 2 bases and J 12 bases; nucleotides not matched to a gene: 4. The CDR3 reads CASSFYDRGQYF. CDR3 bases: TGTGCCAGCAGCTTTTATGACAGGGGTCAGTACTTC.